A single T cell receptor (beta chain) is shown here with its context. The antigen is unknown. Tregs were sorted as CD4+CD25+CD127-/low cells. Findings and caveats of the study: The TCR gene usage of tumor memory CD4+ T cells clustered together with blood and lymph node memory CD4+ cells and with lymph node naive CD4+ cells.

Semi-nested PCR with Nested Universal Primer A followed constant-region reverse priming of full-length variable regions. MiXCR, applied by TCRdb to the 5' RACE reads, yields one record per CDR3 protein. Among tens of thousands of distinct CDR3 sequences listed, about 28% were seen once. This CDR3 is 15 amino acids long. The trim removed 4 bases at V and 10 bases at J, leaving 11 bases unmatched. The V and J genes are TRBV12-3 or TRBV12-4 and TRBJ2-1; TRBD1 agrees at 9 bases. The source of this sequence is a female donor with breast cancer. The specimen sequenced was tumor-infiltrating Tregs sorted from the breast tumor. The CDR3 loop reads CASSSRQGDTGEQFF. The CDR3 bases are TGTGCCAGCAGTTCCCGACAGGGGGACACCGGGGAGCAGTTCTTC.